This entry describes one T cell receptor (beta chain). These data come from a study of blood T cell repertoires in COVID-19. Across the study: The origin of the acute and convalescent COVID-19 samples was the United States, Italy and Spain. PBMCs, B-cell-depleted T cells, or T cells provided the cDNA or gDNA that made up the material.

Here immunoSEQ multiplex PCR was the method, and the copy in TCRdb shows in-frame clones only, minus some. The table has about 70,000 clones, about 89% seen once. V was pared by 7 bases and J by 7 bases, with 8 bases between. The CDR3 totals 11 residues. Germline V gives CDR1 WNHNN, CDR2 SYGVQD (reference sequence). The clonotype originates from an older woman with acute or convalescent COVID-19. Material: peripheral blood. V and J are TRBV10-1 and TRBJ1-5; D is undetermined. CDR3 residues: CASTRNQPQHF. DNA for the CDR3: TGCGCCAGCACGCGAAACCAGCCCCAGCATTTT.